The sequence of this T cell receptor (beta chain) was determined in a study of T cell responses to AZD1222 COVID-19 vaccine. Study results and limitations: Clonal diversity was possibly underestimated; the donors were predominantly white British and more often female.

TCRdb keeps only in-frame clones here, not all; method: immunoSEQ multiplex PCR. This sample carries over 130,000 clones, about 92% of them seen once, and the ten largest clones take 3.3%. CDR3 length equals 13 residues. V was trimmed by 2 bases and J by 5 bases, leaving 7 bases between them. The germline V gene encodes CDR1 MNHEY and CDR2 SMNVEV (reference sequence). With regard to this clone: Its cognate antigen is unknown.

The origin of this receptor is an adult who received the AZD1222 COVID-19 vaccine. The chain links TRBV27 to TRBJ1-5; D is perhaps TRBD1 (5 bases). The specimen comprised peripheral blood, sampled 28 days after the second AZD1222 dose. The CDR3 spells CASSLVGDQPQHF. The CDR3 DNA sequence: TGTGCCAGCAGTTTAGTGGGGGATCAGCCCCAGCATTTT.